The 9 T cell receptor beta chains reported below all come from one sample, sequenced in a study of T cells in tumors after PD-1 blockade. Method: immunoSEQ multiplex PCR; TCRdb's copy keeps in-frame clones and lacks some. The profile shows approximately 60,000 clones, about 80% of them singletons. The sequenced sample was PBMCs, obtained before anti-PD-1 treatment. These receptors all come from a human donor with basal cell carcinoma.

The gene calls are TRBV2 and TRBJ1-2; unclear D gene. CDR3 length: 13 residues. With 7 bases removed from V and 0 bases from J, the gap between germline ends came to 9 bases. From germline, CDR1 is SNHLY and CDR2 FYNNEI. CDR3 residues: CASIRVSNYGYTF. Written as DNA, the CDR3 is TGTGCCAGCATAAGGGTTTCTAACTATGGCTACACCTTC.

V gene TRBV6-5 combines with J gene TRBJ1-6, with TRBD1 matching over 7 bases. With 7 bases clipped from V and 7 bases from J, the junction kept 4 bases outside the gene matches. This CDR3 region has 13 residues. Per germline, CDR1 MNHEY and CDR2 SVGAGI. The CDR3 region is CASTTGVNSPLHF. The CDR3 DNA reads TGTGCCAGCACCACAGGGGTGAATTCACCCCTCCACTTT.

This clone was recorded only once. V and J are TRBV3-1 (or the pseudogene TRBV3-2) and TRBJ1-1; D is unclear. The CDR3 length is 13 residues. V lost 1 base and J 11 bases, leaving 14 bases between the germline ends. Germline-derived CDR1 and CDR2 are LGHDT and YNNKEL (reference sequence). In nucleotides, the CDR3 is TGTGCCAGCAGCCAAGGGTACGGTCTCTCCGCTTTCTTT. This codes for CASSQGYGLSAFF.

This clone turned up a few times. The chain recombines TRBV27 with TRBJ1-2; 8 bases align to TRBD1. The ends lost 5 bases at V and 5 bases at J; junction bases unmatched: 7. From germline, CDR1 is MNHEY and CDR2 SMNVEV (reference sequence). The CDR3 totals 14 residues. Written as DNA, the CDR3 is TGTGCCAGCAGTCCCCAGGACAGGGTTTATGGCTACACCTTC. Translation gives CASSPQDRVYGYTF.

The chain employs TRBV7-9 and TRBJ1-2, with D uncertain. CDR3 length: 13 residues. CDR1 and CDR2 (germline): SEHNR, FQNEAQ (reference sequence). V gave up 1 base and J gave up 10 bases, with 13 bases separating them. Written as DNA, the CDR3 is TGTGCCAGCAGCTTAGGGCAGGAGCAAACCTACACCTTC. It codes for CASSLGQEQTYTF. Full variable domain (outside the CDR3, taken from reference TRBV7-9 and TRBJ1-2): DTGVSQNPRHKITKRGQNVTFRCDPISEHNRLYWYRQTLGQGPEFLTYFQNEAQLEKSRLLSDRFSAERPKGSFSTLEIQRTEQGDSAMYLCASSLGQEQTYTFGSGTRLTVV.

The CDR3 nucleotides read TGTGCCTGGAGCCGGGGCAGCCTCGACACCTTC. It yields the protein CAWSRGSLDTF. The chain combines TRBV30 with TRBJ1-2, with D perhaps TRBD1 (5 bases). Trimming left V 3 bases short and J 12 bases short, with 14 bases between. Germline-derived CDR1 and CDR2 are GTSNPN and SVGIG (reference sequence). The CDR3 covers 11 residues.

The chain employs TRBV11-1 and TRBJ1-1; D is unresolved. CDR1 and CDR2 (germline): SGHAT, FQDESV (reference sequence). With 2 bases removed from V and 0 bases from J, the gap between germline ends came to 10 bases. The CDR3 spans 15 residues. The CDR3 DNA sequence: TGTGCCAGCAGCTTATATACGAACATGAACACTGAAGCTTTCTTT. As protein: CASSLYTNMNTEAFF.

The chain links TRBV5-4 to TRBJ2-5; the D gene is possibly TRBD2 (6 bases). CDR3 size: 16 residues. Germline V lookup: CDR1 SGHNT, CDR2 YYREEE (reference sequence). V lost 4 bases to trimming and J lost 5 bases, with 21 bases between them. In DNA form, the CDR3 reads TGTGCCAGCAGCGACCGGGCCCCGGGAGAAAGTGAGACCCAGTACTTC. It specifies CASSDRAPGESETQYF.

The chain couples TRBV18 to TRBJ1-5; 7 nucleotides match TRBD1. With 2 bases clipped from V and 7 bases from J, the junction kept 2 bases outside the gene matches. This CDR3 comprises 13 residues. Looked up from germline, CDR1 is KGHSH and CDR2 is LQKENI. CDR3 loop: CASSPNRGQPQHF. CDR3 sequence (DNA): TGTGCCAGCTCACCAAACAGGGGACAGCCCCAGCATTTT.